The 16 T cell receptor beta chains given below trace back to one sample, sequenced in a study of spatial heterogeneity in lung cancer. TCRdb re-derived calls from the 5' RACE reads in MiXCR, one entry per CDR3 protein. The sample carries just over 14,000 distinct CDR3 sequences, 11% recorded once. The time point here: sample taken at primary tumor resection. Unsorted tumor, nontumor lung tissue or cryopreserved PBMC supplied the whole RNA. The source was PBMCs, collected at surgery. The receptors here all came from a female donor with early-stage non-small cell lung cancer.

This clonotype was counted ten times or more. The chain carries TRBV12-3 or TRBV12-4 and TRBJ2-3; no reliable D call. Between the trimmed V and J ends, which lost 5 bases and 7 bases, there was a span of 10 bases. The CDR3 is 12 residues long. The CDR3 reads CASSLGEHTQYF. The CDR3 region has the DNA TGTGCCAGCAGTCTGGGCGAGCATACGCAGTATTTT.

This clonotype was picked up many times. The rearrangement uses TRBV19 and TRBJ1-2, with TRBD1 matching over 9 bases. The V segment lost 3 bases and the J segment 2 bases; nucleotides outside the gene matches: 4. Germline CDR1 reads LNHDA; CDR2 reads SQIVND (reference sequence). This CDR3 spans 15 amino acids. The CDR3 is CASSIAGTGNYGYTF. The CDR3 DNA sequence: TGTGCCAGTAGTATCGCCGGGACAGGGAACTATGGCTACACCTTC.

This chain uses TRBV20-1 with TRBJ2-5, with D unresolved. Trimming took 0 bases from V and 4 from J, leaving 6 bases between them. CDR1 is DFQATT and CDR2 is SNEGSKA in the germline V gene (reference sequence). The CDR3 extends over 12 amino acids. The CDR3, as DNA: TGCAGTGCTAGAGATTGGGGAGAGACCCAGTACTTC. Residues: CSARDWGETQYF.

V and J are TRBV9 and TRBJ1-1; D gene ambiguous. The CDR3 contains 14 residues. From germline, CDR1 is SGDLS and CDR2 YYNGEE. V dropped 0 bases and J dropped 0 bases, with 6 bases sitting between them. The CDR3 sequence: CASSVDGVNTEAFF. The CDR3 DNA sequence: TGTGCCAGCAGCGTAGATGGAGTGAACACTGAAGCTTTCTTT.

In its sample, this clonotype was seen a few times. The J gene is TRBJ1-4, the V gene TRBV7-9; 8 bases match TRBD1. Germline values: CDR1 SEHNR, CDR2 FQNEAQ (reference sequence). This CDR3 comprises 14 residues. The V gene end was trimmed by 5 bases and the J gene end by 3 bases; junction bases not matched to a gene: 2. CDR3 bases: TGTGCCAGCAGCCCGGACAGGGCTAATGAAAAACTGTTTTTT. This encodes CASSPDRANEKLFF.

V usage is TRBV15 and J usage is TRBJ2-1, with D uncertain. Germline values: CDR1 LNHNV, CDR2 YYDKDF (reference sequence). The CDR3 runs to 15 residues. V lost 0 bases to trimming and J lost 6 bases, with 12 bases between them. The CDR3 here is CATSREQPAPNEQFF. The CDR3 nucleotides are TGTGCCACCAGCAGAGAGCAACCCGCACCCAATGAGCAGTTCTTC.

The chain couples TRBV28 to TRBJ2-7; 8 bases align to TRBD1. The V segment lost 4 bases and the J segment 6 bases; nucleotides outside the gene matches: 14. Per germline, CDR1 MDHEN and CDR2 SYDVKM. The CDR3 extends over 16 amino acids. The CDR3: CASSSGSWTGILEQYF. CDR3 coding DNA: TGTGCCAGCAGTTCAGGGTCCTGGACAGGGATTCTCGAGCAGTACTTC.

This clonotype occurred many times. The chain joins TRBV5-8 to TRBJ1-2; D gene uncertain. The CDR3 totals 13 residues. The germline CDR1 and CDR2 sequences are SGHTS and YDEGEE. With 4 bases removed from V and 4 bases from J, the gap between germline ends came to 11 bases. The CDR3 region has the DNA TGTGCCAGCAGCCGAGGAAGCGGCTATGGCTACACCTTC. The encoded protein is CASSRGSGYGYTF.

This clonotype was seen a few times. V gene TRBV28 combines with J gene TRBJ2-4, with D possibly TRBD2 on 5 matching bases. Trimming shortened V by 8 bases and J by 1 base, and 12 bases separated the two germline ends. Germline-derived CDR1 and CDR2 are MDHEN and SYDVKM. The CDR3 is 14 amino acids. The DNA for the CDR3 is TGTGCCAGCGGGTCGGGATTCGCCAAAAACATTCAGTACTTC. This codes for CASGSGFAKNIQYF.

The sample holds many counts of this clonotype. The CDR3 sequence: CASSSTGWYEQYF. The CDR3 DNA sequence: TGTGCCAGCAGTTCGACAGGGTGGTACGAGCAGTACTTC. The gene calls are TRBV27 and TRBJ2-7; 7 bases map to TRBD1. CDR3 length: 13 residues. Trimming at V came to 4 bases and at J to 4 bases, leaving 4 bases not matched to a gene. CDR1 is MNHEY, CDR2 SMNVEV, per germline (reference sequence).

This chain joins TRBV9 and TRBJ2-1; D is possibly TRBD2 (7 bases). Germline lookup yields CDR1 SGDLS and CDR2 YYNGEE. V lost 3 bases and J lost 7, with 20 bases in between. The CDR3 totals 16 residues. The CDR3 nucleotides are TGTGCCAGCAGCGGAGACCCACGGGGGGCGGGAAATGAGCAGTTCTTC. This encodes CASSGDPRGAGNEQFF.

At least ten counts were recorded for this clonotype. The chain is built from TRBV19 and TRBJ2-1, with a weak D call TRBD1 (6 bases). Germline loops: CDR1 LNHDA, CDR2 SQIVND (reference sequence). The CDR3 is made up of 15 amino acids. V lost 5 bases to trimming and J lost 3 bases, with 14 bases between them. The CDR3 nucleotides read TGTGCCAGTAGTCTCCAGGGGCCTTTCTACAATGAGCAGTTCTTC. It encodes CASSLQGPFYNEQFF.

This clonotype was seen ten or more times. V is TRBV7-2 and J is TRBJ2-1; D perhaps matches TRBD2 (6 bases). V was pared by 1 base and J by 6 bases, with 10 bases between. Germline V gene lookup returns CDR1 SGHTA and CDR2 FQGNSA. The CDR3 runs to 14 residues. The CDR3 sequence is CASSLEFSGNEQFF. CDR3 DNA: TGTGCCAGCAGCTTAGAGTTTAGCGGCAATGAGCAGTTCTTC. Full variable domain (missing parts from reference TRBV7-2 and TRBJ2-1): GAGVSQSPSNKVTEKGKDVELRCDPISGHTALYWYRQSLGQGLEFLIYFQGNSAPDKSGLPSDRFSAERTGGSVSTLTIQRTQQEDSAVYLCASSLEFSGNEQFFGPGTRLTVL.

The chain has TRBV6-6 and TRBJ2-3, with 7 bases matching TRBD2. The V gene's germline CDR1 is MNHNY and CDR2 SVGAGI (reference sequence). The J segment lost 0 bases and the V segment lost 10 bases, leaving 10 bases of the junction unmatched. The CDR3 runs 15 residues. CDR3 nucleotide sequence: TGTGCCATCAGGACCGGGACTACTAGCACAGATACGCAGTATTTT. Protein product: CAIRTGTTSTDTQYF.

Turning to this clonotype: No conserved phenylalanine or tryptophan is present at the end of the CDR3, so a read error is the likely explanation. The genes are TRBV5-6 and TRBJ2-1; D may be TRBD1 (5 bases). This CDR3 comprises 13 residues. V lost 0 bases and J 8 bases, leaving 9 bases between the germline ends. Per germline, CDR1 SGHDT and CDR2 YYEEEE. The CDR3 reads CASSLVRGHEQFL. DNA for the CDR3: TGTGCCAGCAGCTTGGTTAGGGGCCATGAGCAGTTCTTA.

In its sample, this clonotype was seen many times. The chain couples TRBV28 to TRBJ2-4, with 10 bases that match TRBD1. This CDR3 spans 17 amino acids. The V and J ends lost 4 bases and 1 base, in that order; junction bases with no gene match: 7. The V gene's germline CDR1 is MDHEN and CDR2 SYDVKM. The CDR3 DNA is TGTGCCAGCAGTTCTCCTGGACAGGGGGTGGCCAAAAACATTCAGTACTTC. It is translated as CASSSPGQGVAKNIQYF. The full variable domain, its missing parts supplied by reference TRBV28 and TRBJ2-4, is DVKVTQSSRYLVKRTGEKVFLECVQDMDHENMFWYRQDPGLGLRLIYFSYDVKMKEKGDIPEGYSVSREKKERFSLILESASTNQTSMYLCASSSPGQGVAKNIQYFGAGTRLSVL.